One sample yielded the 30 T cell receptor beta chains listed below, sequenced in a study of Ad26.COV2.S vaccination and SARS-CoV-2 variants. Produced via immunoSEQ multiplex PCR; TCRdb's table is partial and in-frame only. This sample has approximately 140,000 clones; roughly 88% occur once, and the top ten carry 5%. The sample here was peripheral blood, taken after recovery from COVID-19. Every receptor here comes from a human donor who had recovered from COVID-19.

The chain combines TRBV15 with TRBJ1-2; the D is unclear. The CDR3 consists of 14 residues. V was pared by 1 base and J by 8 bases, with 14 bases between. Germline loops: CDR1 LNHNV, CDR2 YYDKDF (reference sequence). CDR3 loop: CATSRVAGSGGYTF. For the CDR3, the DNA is TGTGCCACCAGCAGAGTAGCGGGAAGTGGCGGCTACACCTTC.

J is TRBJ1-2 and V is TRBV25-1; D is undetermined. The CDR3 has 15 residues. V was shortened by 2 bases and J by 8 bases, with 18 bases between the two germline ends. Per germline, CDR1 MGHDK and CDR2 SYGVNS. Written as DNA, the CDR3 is TGTGCCAGCAGTGAACGGGTTGGGATGCAGCTGGGCTACACCTTC. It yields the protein CASSERVGMQLGYTF.

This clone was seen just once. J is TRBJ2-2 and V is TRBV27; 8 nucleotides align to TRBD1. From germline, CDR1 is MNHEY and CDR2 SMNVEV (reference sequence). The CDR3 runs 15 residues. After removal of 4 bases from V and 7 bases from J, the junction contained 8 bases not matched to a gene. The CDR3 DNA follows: TGTGCCAGCAGTTACAGGACAGGGCGGGGCGGGGAGCTGTTTTTT. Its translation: CASSYRTGRGGELFF.

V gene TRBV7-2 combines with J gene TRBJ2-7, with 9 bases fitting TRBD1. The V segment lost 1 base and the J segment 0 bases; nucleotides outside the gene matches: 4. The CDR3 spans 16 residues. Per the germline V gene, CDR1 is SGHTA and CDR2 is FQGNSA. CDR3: CASSLGGQGASYEQYF. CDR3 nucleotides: TGTGCCAGCAGCTTAGGGGGACAGGGAGCCTCCTACGAGCAGTACTTC.

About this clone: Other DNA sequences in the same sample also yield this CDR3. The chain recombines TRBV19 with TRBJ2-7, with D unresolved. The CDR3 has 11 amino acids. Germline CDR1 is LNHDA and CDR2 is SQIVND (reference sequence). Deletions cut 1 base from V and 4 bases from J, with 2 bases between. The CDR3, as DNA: TGTGCCAGTAGTATAGGATACGAGCAGTACTTC. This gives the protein CASSIGYEQYF.

CDR3 in amino acids: CAWSSGVAYNEQFF. The CDR3 DNA reads TGTGCCTGGAGTTCGGGGGTGGCCTACAATGAGCAGTTCTTC. The chain joins TRBV30 to TRBJ2-1, with D perhaps TRBD2 (6 bases). Looked up from germline, CDR1 is GTSNPN and CDR2 is SVGIG (reference sequence). V lost 2 bases to trimming and J lost 2 bases, with 10 bases between them. The CDR3 contains 14 residues.

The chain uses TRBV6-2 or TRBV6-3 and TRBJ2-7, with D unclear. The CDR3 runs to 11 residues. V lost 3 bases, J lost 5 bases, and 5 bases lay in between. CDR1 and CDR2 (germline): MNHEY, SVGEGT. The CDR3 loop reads CASSYPDEQYF. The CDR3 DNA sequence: TGTGCCAGCAGTTATCCCGACGAGCAGTACTTC.

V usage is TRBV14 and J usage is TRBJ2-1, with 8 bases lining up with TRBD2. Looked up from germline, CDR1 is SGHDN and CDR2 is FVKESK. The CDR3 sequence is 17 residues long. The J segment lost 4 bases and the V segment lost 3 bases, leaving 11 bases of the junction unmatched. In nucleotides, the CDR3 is TGTGCCAGCAGCCACCCCGAGGGAGGCGGGAGGTACAATGAGCAGTTCTTC. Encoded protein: CASSHPEGGGRYNEQFF.

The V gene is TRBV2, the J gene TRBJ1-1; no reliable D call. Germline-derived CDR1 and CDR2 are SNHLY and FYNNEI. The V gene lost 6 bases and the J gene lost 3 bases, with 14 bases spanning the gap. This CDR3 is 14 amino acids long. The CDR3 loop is CASRASWGYTEAFF. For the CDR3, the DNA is TGTGCCAGCAGGGCCTCGTGGGGTTACACTGAAGCTTTCTTT. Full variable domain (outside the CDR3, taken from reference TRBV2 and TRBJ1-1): EPEVTQTPSHQVTQMGQEVILRCVPISNHLYFYWYRQILGQKVEFLVSFYNNEISEKSEIFDDQFSVERPDGSNFTLKIRSTKLEDSAMYFCASRASWGYTEAFFGQGTRLTVV.

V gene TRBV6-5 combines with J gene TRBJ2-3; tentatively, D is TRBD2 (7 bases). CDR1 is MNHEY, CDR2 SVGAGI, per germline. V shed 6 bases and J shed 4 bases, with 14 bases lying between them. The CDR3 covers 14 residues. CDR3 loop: CASRRGALADTQYF. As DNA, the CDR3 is TGTGCCAGCAGACGGGGGGCGCTGGCAGATACGCAGTATTTT.

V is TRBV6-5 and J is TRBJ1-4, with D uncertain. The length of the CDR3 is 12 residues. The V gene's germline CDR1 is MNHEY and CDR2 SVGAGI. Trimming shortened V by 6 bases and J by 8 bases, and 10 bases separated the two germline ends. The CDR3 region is CASSSAGEKLFF. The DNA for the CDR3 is TGTGCCAGCAGCTCCGCCGGGGAAAAACTGTTTTTT.

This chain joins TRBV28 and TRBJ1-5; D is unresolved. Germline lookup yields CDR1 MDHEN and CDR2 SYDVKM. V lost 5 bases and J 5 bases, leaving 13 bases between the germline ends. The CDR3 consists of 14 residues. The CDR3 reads CASSRAESYQPQHF. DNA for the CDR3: TGTGCCAGCAGTCGGGCAGAAAGTTATCAGCCCCAGCATTTT.

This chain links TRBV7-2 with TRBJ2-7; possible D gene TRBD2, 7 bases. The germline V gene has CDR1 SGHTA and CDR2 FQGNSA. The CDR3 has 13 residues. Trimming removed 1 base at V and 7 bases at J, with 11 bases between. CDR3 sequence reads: CASSLEGGTEQYF. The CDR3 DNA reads TGTGCCAGCAGCTTAGAGGGGGGGACGGAGCAGTACTTC.

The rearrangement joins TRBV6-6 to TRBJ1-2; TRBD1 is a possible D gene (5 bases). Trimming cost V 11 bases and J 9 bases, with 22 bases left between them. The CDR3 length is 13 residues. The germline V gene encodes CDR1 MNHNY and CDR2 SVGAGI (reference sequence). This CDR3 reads CACQGREWGRYTF. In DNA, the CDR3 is TGTGCCTGCCAGGGACGCGAGTGGGGACGCTACACCTTC.

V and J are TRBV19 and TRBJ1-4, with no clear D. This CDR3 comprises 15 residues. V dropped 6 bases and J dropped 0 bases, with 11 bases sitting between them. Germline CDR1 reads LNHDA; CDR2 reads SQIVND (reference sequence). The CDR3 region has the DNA TGTGCCAGTAGAACCCAGGTTGCAACTAATGAAAAACTGTTTTTT. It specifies CASRTQVATNEKLFF.

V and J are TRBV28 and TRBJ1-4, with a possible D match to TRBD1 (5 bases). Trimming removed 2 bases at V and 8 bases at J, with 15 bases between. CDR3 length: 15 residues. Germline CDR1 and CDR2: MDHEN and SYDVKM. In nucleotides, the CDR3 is TGTGCCAGCAGTTTAAATCCGAGGGGACGGGAAAAACTGTTTTTT. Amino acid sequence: CASSLNPRGREKLFF.

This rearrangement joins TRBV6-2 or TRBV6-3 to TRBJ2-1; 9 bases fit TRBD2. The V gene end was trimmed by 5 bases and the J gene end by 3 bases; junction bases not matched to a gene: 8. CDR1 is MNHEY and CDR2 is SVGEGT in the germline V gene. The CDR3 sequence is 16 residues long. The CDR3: CASSPLTSGNYNEQFF. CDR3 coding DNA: TGTGCCAGCAGTCCCTTGACTAGCGGAAACTACAATGAGCAGTTCTTC.

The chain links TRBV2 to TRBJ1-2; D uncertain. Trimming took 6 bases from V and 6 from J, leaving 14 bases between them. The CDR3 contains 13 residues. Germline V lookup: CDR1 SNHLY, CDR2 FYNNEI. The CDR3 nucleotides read TGTGCCAGCAGGGCCCCCGGGGTTAATGGCTACACCTTC. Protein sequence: CASRAPGVNGYTF.

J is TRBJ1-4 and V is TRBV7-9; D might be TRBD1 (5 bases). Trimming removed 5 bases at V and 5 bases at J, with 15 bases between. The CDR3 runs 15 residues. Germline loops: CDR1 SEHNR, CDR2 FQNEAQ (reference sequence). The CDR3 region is CASSGSGAINEKLFF. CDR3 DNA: TGTGCCAGCAGCGGGAGCGGGGCCATCAATGAAAAACTGTTTTTT.

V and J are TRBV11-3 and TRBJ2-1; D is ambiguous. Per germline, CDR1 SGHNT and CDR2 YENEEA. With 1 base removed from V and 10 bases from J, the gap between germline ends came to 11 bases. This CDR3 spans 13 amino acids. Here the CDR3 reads CASSLVLGSEQFF. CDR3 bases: TGTGCCAGCAGCTTAGTTCTCGGTTCGGAGCAGTTCTTC.

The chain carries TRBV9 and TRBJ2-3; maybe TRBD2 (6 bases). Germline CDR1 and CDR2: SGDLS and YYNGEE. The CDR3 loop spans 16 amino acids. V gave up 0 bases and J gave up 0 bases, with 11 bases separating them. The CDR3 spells CASSVGRLASTDTQYF. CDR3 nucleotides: TGTGCCAGCAGCGTAGGACGGCTAGCGAGCACAGATACGCAGTATTTT.

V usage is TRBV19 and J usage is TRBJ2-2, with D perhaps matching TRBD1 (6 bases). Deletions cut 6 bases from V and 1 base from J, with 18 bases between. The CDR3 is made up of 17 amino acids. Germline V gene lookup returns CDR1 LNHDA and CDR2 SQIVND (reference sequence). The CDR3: CASRPITGWGNTGELFF. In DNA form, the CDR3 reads TGTGCCAGTAGACCCATCACAGGGTGGGGGAACACCGGGGAGCTGTTTTTT.

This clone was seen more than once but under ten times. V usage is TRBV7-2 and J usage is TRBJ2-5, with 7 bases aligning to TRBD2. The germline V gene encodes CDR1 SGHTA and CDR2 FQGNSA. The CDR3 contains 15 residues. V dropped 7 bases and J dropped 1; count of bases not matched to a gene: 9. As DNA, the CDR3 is TGTGCCAGCACCCCCCTGGGAGGGCCCCAAGAGACCCAGTACTTC. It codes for CASTPLGGPQETQYF.

The DNA of the CDR3 is TGCAGTGCTAGTCCGTCTTATTCTTCTGCAACTAATGAAAAACTGTTTTTT. It is translated as CSASPSYSSATNEKLFF. V and J are TRBV20-1 and TRBJ1-4; D not resolved. The CDR3 length is 17 residues. Germline V gene lookup returns CDR1 DFQATT and CDR2 SNEGSKA (reference sequence). V lost 3 bases, J lost 0 bases, and 17 bases lay in between.

The CDR3 DNA reads as TGTGCCAGCAGCTCCACAGGAAACTCTGGAAACACCATATATTTT. Encoded protein: CASSSTGNSGNTIYF. The rearrangement joins TRBV7-2 to TRBJ1-3, with D maybe TRBD1 (5 bases). There are 15 residues in the CDR3. Germline loops: CDR1 SGHTA, CDR2 FQGNSA. Between the trimmed V and J ends, which lost 4 bases and 0 bases, there was a span of 10 bases.

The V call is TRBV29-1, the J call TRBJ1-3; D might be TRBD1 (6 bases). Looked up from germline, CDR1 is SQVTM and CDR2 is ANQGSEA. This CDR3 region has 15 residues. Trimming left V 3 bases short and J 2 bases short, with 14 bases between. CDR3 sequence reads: CSVDGGFRAGNTIYF. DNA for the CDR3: TGCAGCGTTGATGGGGGCTTTAGGGCTGGAAACACCATATATTTT.

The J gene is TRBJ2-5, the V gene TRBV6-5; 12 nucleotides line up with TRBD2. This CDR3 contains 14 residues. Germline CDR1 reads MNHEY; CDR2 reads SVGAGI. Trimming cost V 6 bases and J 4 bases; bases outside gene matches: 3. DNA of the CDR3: TGTGCCAGCAGAATACTAGCGGGAGGAGAGACCCAGTACTTC. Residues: CASRILAGGETQYF.

The chain's CDR3 is CSALTDYEQYF. In nucleotides, the CDR3 is TGCAGTGCCCTCACAGACTACGAGCAGTACTTC. The rearrangement uses TRBV20-1 and TRBJ2-7; D ambiguous. CDR1 is DFQATT and CDR2 is SNEGSKA in the germline V gene (reference sequence). This CDR3 region has 11 residues. Trimming cost V 6 bases and J 3 bases, with 9 bases left between them.

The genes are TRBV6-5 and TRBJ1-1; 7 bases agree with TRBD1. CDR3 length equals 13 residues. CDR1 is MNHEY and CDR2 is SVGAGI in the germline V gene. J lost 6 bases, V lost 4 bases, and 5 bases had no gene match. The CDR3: CASSFDRVSEAFF. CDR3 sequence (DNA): TGTGCCAGCAGTTTCGACAGGGTCTCTGAAGCTTTCTTT.

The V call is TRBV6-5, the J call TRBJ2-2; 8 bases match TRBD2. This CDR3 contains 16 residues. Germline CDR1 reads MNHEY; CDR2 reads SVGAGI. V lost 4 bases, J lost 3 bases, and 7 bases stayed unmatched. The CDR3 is CASSSPTGGHTGELFF. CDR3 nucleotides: TGTGCCAGCAGTTCCCCGACGGGGGGGCACACCGGGGAGCTGTTTTTT.